A single T cell receptor beta chain is shown here with its context. Its antigen is as yet unknown. The assay was immunoSEQ multiplex PCR, and TCRdb's table has in-frame clones only and misses some. The sample holds around 10,000 clones; around 74% are singletons and the top ten take around a third. The sample is drawn from a study of circulating tumor DNA in untreated peripheral T-cell lymphoma. Findings and caveats of the study: Tumor-specific clonotypes: identified in approximately 74% of patients, more than 85% of baseline tissues.

The CDR3 totals 17 residues. V lost 5 bases and J 10 bases, leaving 24 bases between the germline ends. CDR1 and CDR2 from the germline V gene are LNHDA and SQIVND (reference sequence). Tumor tissue was collected at baseline, before treatment began. The receptor was isolated from a human donor with peripheral T-cell lymphoma. Sequenced: tumor tissue. The chain carries TRBV19 and TRBJ1-6; D is possibly TRBD1 (5 bases). CDR3 sequence reads: CASSVLPGPERRSPLHF. Here the CDR3 DNA reads TGTGCCAGTAGTGTTTTACCGGGACCCGAAAGGAGATCACCCCTCCACTTT.